Below are 16 T cell receptor beta chains sequenced from a single sample in a study of T-cell memory formation after mild COVID-19. MiXCR, run by TCRdb on the 5' RACE reads, gives a single entry per CDR3 protein. The sample has around 320,000 distinct CDR3 sequences, approximately 27% seen once. The sample consisted of PBMCs or a T cell subset sorted from them (not recorded which). These receptors all stem from an adult woman who had mild COVID-19 (a few samples of this study predate the infection). Cell type and time point are not known.

This clonotype was seen ten or more times. The genes are TRBV5-1 and TRBJ2-3, with 7 nucleotides matching TRBD2. The J segment lost 3 bases and the V segment lost 5 bases, leaving 12 bases of the junction unmatched. In germline, CDR1 is SGHRS, CDR2 YFSETQ. This CDR3 comprises 16 residues. The CDR3: CASRREEGGITDTQYF. The CDR3 DNA is TGCGCCAGCAGGAGAGAGGAGGGAGGGATTACAGATACGCAGTATTTT. The whole variable domain, remainder taken from reference TRBV5-1 and TRBJ2-3, is KAGVTQTPRYLIKTRGQQVTLSCSPISGHRSVSWYQQTPGQGLQFLFEYFSETQRNKGNFPGRFSGRQFSNSRSEMNVSTLELGDSALYLCASRREEGGITDTQYFGPGTRLTVL.

The chain uses TRBV24-1 and TRBJ2-2; D uncertain. V shed 3 bases and J shed 4 bases, with 8 bases lying between them. From germline, CDR1 is KGHDR and CDR2 SFDVKD. The CDR3 length is 14 residues. CDR3 loop: CATSDGSLTGELFF. CDR3 DNA sequence: TGTGCCACCAGTGATGGAAGTCTCACCGGGGAGCTGTTTTTT.

This chain uses TRBV5-1 with TRBJ2-3; weak D call: TRBD2 (7 bases). The germline CDR1 and CDR2 sequences are SGHRS and YFSETQ. This CDR3 has 17 amino acids. Trimming removed 1 base at V and 0 bases at J, with 15 bases between. The CDR3 bases are TGCGCCAGCAGCTTGAATCCCCGGGGGGCTAGCACAGATACGCAGTATTTT. It specifies CASSLNPRGASTDTQYF.

J is TRBJ2-7 and V is TRBV19; the D is unclear. Germline V gene data show CDR1 as LNHDA and CDR2 as SQIVND (reference sequence). CDR3 size: 16 residues. V was clipped by 5 bases and J by 4 bases, with 21 bases between them. The CDR3 DNA reads TGTGCCAGTAGTTCCCAGGTGGGATTCGGGTTTTACGAGCAGTACTTC. This sequence encodes CASSSQVGFGFYEQYF.

This clonotype has more than one count but fewer than ten. The rearrangement uses TRBV7-3 and TRBJ2-5; perhaps TRBD1 as D (6 bases). The CDR3 extends over 15 amino acids. Between the trimmed V and J ends, which lost 6 bases and 4 bases, there was a span of 18 bases. Germline CDR1 and CDR2: SGHTA and FQGTGA. CDR3 nucleotide sequence: TGTGCCAGCAGTTATAGGGCAGGGGTAGGAGAGACCCAGTACTTC. Its protein is CASSYRAGVGETQYF. The full variable domain, rest sourced from reference TRBV7-3 and TRBJ2-5, is GAGVSQTPSNKVTEKGKYVELRCDPISGHTALYWYRQSLGQGPEFLIYFQGTGAADDSGLPNDRFFAVRPEGSVSTLKIQRTERGDSAVYLCASSYRAGVGETQYFGPGTRLLVL.

This clonotype was seen many times. This sequence joins TRBV12-3 or TRBV12-4 and TRBJ2-1, with D possibly called TRBD1 or TRBD2 (5 bases each). V lost 7 bases and J 4 bases, leaving 17 bases between the germline ends. The CDR3 sequence is 15 residues long. In DNA, the CDR3 is TGTGCCAGCACTGCGAACGGGACCCTATACAATGAGCAGTTCTTC. As protein: CASTANGTLYNEQFF.

This clonotype was found a few times. This chain uses TRBV29-1 with TRBJ2-2; D call uncertain. The CDR3 totals 13 residues. The germline V gene has CDR1 SQVTM and CDR2 ANQGSEA. V lost 5 bases to trimming and J lost 0 bases, with 7 bases between them. CDR3 coding DNA: TGCAGCGTTCGGAGCTCGAACACCGGGGAGCTGTTTTTT. Residues: CSVRSSNTGELFF.

V gene TRBV15 combines with J gene TRBJ1-4; no firm D call. Looked up from germline, CDR1 is LNHNV and CDR2 is YYDKDF (reference sequence). This CDR3 is built from 13 residues. V lost 5 bases and J lost 4, with 8 bases in between. This chain's CDR3 is CATSVGFNEKLFF. The DNA for the CDR3 is TGTGCCACCAGCGTAGGCTTTAATGAAAAACTGTTTTTT.

This chain joins TRBV6-6 and TRBJ2-3; 8 positions agree with TRBD2. Germline loops: CDR1 MNHNY, CDR2 SVGAGI (reference sequence). With V trimmed by 6 bases and J by 2 bases, 4 bases remained unmatched. The CDR3 length is 14 residues. CDR3 region: CASSISGNTDTQYF. In nucleotides, the CDR3 is TGTGCCAGCAGCATTAGCGGGAACACAGATACGCAGTATTTT.

This sequence joins TRBV5-1 and TRBJ2-3; D is undetermined. CDR1 is SGHRS and CDR2 is YFSETQ in the germline V gene. Trimming left V 0 bases short and J 6 bases short, with 11 bases between. The CDR3 length is 14 residues. CDR3 bases: TGCGCCAGCAGCTTGGGGGAAATGGCGGATACGCAGTATTTT. Amino acid sequence: CASSLGEMADTQYF.

There are a few counts of this clonotype. CDR3 in amino acids: CASSLRQVPFNEQFF. The DNA of the CDR3 is TGTGCCAGCAGTTTAAGACAGGTCCCCTTCAATGAGCAGTTCTTC. The rearrangement uses TRBV12-3 or TRBV12-4 and TRBJ2-1; D is possibly TRBD1 (6 bases). There are 15 residues in the CDR3. V shed 2 bases and J shed 6 bases, with 14 bases lying between them.

This clonotype was recorded a few times. This sequence joins TRBV29-1 and TRBJ2-2; TRBD1 agrees at 8 bases. CDR1 and CDR2 from the germline V gene are SQVTM and ANQGSEA. The CDR3 sequence is 14 residues long. Germline trimming cut 6 bases from V and 4 bases from J; bases unmatched to any gene: 7. The DNA for the CDR3 is TGCAGCGTCCAACCAGGGGGCGTCACCGGGGAGCTGTTTTTT. As protein: CSVQPGGVTGELFF.

The chain employs TRBV3-1 and TRBJ2-5, with 16 bases identical to TRBD2. Germline assignment: CDR1 LGHDT and CDR2 YNNKEL (reference sequence). The CDR3 has 16 amino acids. The V gene end was trimmed by 4 bases and the J gene end by 4 bases; junction bases not matched to a gene: 3. The CDR3 reads CASSRGTSGRGETQYF. CDR3 bases: TGTGCCAGCAGCCGAGGGACTAGCGGGAGGGGAGAGACCCAGTACTTC.

This clonotype has more than one count but fewer than ten. For the CDR3, the DNA is TGCGCCAGCAGCCACGGCCTAACTGGGACAGGGGACGGGGAGCTGTTTTTT. It yields the protein CASSHGLTGTGDGELFF. The chain combines TRBV4-1 with TRBJ2-2; 10 bases are a match to TRBD1. The CDR3 is 17 residues long. Germline loops: CDR1 MGHRA, CDR2 YSYEKL. V trimming: 3 bases; J trimming: 7 bases; junction bases outside the gene matches: 11.

This clonotype was detected a few times. This chain links TRBV12-3 or TRBV12-4 with TRBJ2-1; 9 nucleotides agree with TRBD2. The CDR3 extends over 15 amino acids. The V gene end was trimmed by 1 base and the J gene end by 5 bases; junction bases not matched to a gene: 3. CDR3 DNA sequence: TGTGCCAGCAGTTTAGGACTAGCGGTCCACAATGAGCAGTTCTTC. Protein sequence: CASSLGLAVHNEQFF.

This clonotype has more than one count but fewer than ten. This chain joins TRBV23-1 and TRBJ1-6; tentatively, D is TRBD1 (5 bases). TRBV23-1 is an ORF; its function is uncertain. Trimming removed 7 bases from V and 7 bases from J, with 20 bases in between. The CDR3 covers 16 residues. This chain's CDR3 is CASTSPGLRGNSPLHF. CDR3 DNA sequence: TGCGCCAGCACCTCCCCGGGCCTAAGGGGAAATTCACCCCTCCACTTT.